This TCR beta chain was captured in a study of beta chain features in type 1 diabetes (dated by TCRdb to the late 2010s). In the study overall: No differences in mean age, gender distribution, total cell number or subset yield were found between patients and healthy donors. In the study, TCRB repertoires of sorted circulating CD4+ T cell subsets from recently diagnosed type 1 diabetes patients were compared with those of matched healthy donors. Regulatory and stem cell-like memory subsets were isolated from only 8 patients and roughly 8 healthy donors, whereas naive and central memory subsets came from all 30 or so donors. A total of 100 million to 140 million sorted cells were examined across all samples, and the number of cells per subset was strongly correlated with RNA yield.

The study at large found these results: Because small numbers of individuals were included in the HLA sub-analyses, any influence of HLA type on TCRB rearrangement was left unresolved. Naive, central memory and regulatory TCRB repertoires appeared to be more similar among patients than among healthy donors. A moderate but significant shortening of TCRB CDR3 length was observed in type 1 diabetes patients in all four CD4+ subsets. Fewer insertions and more nucleotide deletions at VDJ recombination sites were observed in patients with type 1 diabetes, implying thymic rearrangement abnormalities. Because cDNA rather than genomic DNA was sequenced, highly expressing activated cells could have been over-represented, although no difference in activation and CD3 levels was found between groups. PCR might favor shorter templates, but patient and control samples were amplified and corrected together, so any skew would affect both groups equally.

The entire amount of isolated RNA was reverse transcribed using the High Capacity cDNA Reverse Transcription Kit, so the sequenced TCRB transcripts were expressed ones. Deep immunoSEQ sequencing was performed on naive, central memory and regulatory T cell samples, with an average of roughly 3.6 million total reads per sample. Sorted cells were lysed in RLT buffer and RNA was extracted with DNase-treated RNeasy Micro or Mini kits, depending on cell number. Each cell subset was processed on its own to prevent cross-contamination, while patient and healthy donor samples were processed together. TCRB sequences were amplified from cDNA with the immunoSEQ multiplex PCR, producing 87-bp fragments spanning the CDR3 region. The amplicons were sequenced using the Illumina HiSeq platform. In the authors' own workflow: PCR bias was corrected computationally using synthetic template baselines, and reads within Hamming distance 2 were collapsed, with unmergeable singletons discarded. Reads were aligned against IMGT to assign V, D and J genes, CDR3 length and insertions or deletions at six rearrangement sites. Within each subset, clonotype counts were normalized to sorted cell number, after which true diversity and Gini coefficients were computed with the tcR R package. The overlap coefficient, calculated on TCRB nucleotide sequences, was used to measure repertoire sharing. As a proxy for the pre-selection repertoire, out-of-frame TCRB sequences from naive cells were analyzed. The table was pulled from immuneACCESS by TCRdb, which kept in-frame rearrangements only. Such tables lose some clones; where checked, under half of the loss comes from unresolved V genes, and the rest has no known cause. V and J calls and clone size are given by that table; D and trimming were obtained from the DNA. This sample comprises hundreds of thousands of clones, roughly a sixth of them detected only once. About 0.087% of the sample is held by the ten biggest clonotypes.

V and J are truncated by 2 bases and 0 bases respectively, leaving an intervening sequence of 9 bases. From its cysteine to its phenylalanine, the CDR3 spans 15 amino acids. Left in the record is the CDR3 DNA by itself, 45 bases read in frame from the first base. According to the germline V gene (reference sequence), CDR1 reads SGHNT and CDR2 reads YYREEE. A remark on this clone: Its antigen remains unidentified. Nothing much larger sits one base from this clone, and base qualities are not available.

Each donor gave one peripheral blood draw, around 0.12 L on average, collected into heparinised tubes. Using a panel that included CD45RO, CCR7, CD25, CD127, CD95 and CD27, naive, central memory, regulatory and stem cell-like memory CD4+ T cells were sorted on a BD FACSAria II. Purity was above 95% for every sorted population. PBMCs were isolated right away by Lymphoprep density gradient centrifugation and were stained directly, without culture. Samples were stained and sorted in pairs, with one healthy donor and one patient per experiment, so that batch effects were minimized. Sequencing input: naive CD4+ T cells from blood. The sample's cell subset or site label is to be understood as: true naive CD4+ T cells. This sequence uses TRBV5-4 and TRBJ1-5, with no reliable assignment of the D segment. This TCR was recovered from a young man in good health. Here is the DNA: TGTGCCAGCAGCTTTACCGGAGGTAGCAATCAGCCCCAGCATTTT. Its product reads: CASSFTGGSNQPQHF.